This TCR beta chain was sequenced during a study of CD8+CD57+ T cells in acquired aplastic anemia. Overall study: When averaged, DNA from sorted CD4+ and CD8+ cells came to approximately 3 ug.

The CDR3 extends over 14 amino acids. The germline gives CDR1 DFQATT, CDR2 SNEGSKA (reference sequence). With 6 bases removed from V and 8 bases from J, the gap between germline ends came to 20 bases. Genomic DNA, the template, was used for profiling of the TCR beta VDJ and CDR3. One entry per CDR3 protein results from TCRdb running MiXCR on the reads. Of some 410,000 distinct CDR3 sequences in the sample, roughly 68% are singletons; the top ten hold approximately 3.8%. The rearrangement links TRBV20-1 to TRBJ2-4; a weak D match, TRBD1 (6 bases). Sequenced material: sorted CD4+, CD8+, or CD8+CD57+ T cells (not recorded which) from PBMCs. The TCR comes from a human donor in good health, serving as a control. The CDR3 sequence: CSATPNTGLDIQYF. In nucleotides, the CDR3 is TGCAGTGCCACACCCAACACAGGGTTGGACATTCAGTACTTC.